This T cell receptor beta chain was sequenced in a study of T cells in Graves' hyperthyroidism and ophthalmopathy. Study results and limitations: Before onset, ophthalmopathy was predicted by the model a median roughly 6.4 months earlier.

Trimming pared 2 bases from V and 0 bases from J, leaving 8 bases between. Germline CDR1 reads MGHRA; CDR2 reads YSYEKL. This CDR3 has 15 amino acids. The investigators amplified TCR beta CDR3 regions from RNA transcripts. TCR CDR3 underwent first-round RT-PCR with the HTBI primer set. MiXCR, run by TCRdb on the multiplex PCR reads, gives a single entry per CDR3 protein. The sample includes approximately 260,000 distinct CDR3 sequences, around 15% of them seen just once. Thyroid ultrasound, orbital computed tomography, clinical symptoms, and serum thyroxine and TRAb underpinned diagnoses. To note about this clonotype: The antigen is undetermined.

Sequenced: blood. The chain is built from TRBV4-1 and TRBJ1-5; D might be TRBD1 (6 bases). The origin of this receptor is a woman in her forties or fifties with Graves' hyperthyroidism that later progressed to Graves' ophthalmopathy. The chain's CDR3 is CASSQQGSSNQPQHF. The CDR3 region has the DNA TGCGCCAGCAGCCAACAGGGGAGTAGCAATCAGCCCCAGCATTTT.